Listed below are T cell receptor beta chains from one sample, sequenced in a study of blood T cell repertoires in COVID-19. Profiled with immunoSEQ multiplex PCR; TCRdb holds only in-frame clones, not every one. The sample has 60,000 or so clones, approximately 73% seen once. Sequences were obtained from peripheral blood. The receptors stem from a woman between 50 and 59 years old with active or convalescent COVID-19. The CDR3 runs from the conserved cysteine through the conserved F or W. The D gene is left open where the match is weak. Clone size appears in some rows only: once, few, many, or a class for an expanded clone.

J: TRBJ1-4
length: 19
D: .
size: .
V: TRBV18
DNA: TGTGCCAGCTCACCACCAGGCGACTTGAAGAGTCCAACTAATGAAAAACTGTTTTTT
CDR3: CASSPPGDLKSPTNEKLFF

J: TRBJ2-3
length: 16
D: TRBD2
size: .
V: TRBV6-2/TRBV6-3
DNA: TGTGCCAGCAGTGGACTAGCGGGAGGAAAACCAGCTACGCAGTATTTT
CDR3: CASSGLAGGKPATQYF

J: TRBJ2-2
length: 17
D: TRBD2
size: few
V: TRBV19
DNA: TGTGCCAGTCTCCGGGGTAGCGGGACTACGAACACCGGGGAGCTGTTTTTT
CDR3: CASLRGSGTTNTGELFF

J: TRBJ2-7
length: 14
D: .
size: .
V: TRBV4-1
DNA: TGCGCCAGCAGCCAAGATCAGGGAACCTACGAGCAGTACTTC
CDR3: CASSQDQGTYEQYF

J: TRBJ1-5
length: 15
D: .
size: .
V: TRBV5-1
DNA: TGCGCCAGCAGCTTGGAAGCAGGGGGCAATCAGCCCCAGCATTTT
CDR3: CASSLEAGGNQPQHF

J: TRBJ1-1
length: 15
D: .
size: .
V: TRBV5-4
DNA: TGTGCCAGCAGCTCCCGGCAGGGGTGGATCACTGAAGCTTTCTTT
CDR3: CASSSRQGWITEAFF

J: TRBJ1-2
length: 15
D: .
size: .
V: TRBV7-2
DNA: TGTGCCAGCAGCTTATTTGGACAGCCGAACTATGGCTACACCTTC
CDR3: CASSLFGQPNYGYTF

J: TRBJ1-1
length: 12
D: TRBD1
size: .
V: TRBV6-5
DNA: TGTGCCAGCAGTTTGACAGGGTTTGAAGCTTTCTTT
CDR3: CASSLTGFEAFF

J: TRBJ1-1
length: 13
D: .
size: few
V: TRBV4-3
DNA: TGCGCCAGCAGCGCCACAGGGAGAACTGAAGCTTTCTTT
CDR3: CASSATGRTEAFF

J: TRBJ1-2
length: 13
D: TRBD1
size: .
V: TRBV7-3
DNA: TGTGCCAGCAGCTTGACAGGGGGCGAGGGCTACACCTTC
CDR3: CASSLTGGEGYTF

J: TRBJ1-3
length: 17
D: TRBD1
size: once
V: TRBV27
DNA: TGTGCCAGCAGTCCCCCGGGACAGGGTATCCCTGGAAACACCATATATTTT
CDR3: CASSPPGQGIPGNTIYF

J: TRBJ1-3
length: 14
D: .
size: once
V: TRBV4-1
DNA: TGCGCCAGCAGCCACCACGGCTCTGGAAACACCATATATTTT
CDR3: CASSHHGSGNTIYF

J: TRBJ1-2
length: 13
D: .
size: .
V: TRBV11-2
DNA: TGTGCCAGCAGCTTAGGGGCTGGGGGCGGCTACACCTTC
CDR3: CASSLGAGGGYTF

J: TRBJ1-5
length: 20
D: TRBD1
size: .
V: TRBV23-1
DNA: TGCGCCAGCAGTCAAAAAGCACAGGGGGCTATGCCCCCGGGCAATCAGCCCCAGCATTTT
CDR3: CASSQKAQGAMPPGNQPQHF

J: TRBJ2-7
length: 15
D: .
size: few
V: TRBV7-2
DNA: TGTGCCAGCAGCTTAAGGGGGGGCCCTACCTACGAGCAGTACTTC
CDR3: CASSLRGGPTYEQYF

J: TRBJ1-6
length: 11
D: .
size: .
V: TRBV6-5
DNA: TGTGCCAGCAGTTACTTGAACACCCTCCACTTT
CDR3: CASSYLNTLHF

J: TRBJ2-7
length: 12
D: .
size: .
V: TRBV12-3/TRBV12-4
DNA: TGTGCCAGCAGTTTAGGGGCAGGGGAGCAGTACTTC
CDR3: CASSLGAGEQYF

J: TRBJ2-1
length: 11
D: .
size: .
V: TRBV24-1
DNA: TGTGCCACCAGTGACGGGGATGAGCAGTTCTTC
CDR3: CATSDGDEQFF

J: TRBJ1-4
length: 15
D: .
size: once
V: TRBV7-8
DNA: TGTGCCAGCAGCTTAGTTCTCGGGACTAATGAAAAACTGTTTTTT
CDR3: CASSLVLGTNEKLFF

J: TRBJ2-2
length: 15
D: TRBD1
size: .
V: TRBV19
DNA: TGTGCCAGTAGTGGACAGGTGATGGAGGCCGGGGAGCTGTTTTTT
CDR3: CASSGQVMEAGELFF